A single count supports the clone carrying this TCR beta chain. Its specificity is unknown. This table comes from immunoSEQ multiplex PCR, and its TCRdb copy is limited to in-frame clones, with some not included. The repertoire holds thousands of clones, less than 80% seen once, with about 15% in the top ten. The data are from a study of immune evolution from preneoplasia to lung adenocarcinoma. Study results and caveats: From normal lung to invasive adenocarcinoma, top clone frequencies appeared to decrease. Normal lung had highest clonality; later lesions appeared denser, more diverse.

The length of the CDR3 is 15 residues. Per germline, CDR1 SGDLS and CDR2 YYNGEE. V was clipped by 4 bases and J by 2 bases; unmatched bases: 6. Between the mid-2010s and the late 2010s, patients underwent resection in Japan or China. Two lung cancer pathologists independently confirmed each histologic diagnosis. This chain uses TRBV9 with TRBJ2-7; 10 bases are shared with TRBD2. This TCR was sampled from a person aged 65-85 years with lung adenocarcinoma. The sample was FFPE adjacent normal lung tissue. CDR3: CASSSGLAPTYEQYF. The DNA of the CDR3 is TGTGCCAGCAGCTCGGGACTAGCGCCAACCTACGAGCAGTACTTC.